These T cell receptor beta chains were read from a single sample in a study of OX40 agonist ivuxolimab in advanced cancers. Sequencing used immunoSEQ multiplex PCR; TCRdb keeps in-frame clones, though not all of them. Altogether about 60,000 clones are present, 75% to 90% being singletons, with the ten largest covering roughly 1.9%. Sequenced material: CD4+ or CD8+ T cells sorted from blood, taken in a trial of the OX40 agonist ivuxolimab. These receptors were collected from an adult with an advanced solid tumor such as melanoma, head and neck, liver or kidney cancer. Both conserved end residues are trimmed from each CDR3.

v_call	j_call	cdr3_aa
TRBV7-9	TRBJ2-1	ASSLAPGGGEQF
TRBV2	TRBJ2-7	ASSQRLQKSYEQY
TRBV6-5	TRBJ1-4	ASSTWGTNEKLF
TRBV7-9	TRBJ2-3	ASSLGRLAGGSTDTQY
TRBV6-1	TRBJ2-7	ASNARVGEQY
TRBV28	TRBJ1-1	ASSRDRGTEAF
TRBV19	TRBJ1-5	ASKHKSIGSQH
TRBV19	TRBJ2-5	ASSIGDYETRY
TRBV6-5	TRBJ2-1	ASSYALQGYEQF
TRBV18	TRBJ2-2	ASSPYENTGELF
TRBV6-5	TRBJ2-7	ASWRTGVSYEQY
TRBV18	TRBJ2-3	ASSPPSGGIGDTQY
TRBV19	TRBJ1-5	ASRNRFGSNQPQH
TRBV9	TRBJ2-7	ASSSPPWTGMGEQY
TRBV28	TRBJ2-7	ASSQTGPGINEQY
TRBV7-9	TRBJ2-1	ASSLVSGAPDNEQF